The 13 T cell receptor beta chains below come from one sample, sequenced in a study of technical replicates of blood from a handful of donors. The repertoire was sequenced with immunoSEQ multiplex PCR; TCRdb's copy has only in-frame clones and lacks some. In the table there are more than 95,000 clones, 95% of which are singletons. The source material was T cells isolated from PBMCs. The source of these receptors is a human donor in good health.

This chain uses TRBV5-1 with TRBJ2-5; D is perhaps TRBD2 (5 bases). CDR1 and CDR2 from the germline V gene are SGHRS and YFSETQ. CDR3 size: 14 residues. V lost 1 base and J lost 0, with 7 bases in between. The CDR3 sequence is CASSLTGYQETQYF. CDR3 DNA: TGCGCCAGCAGCTTGACGGGGTACCAAGAGACCCAGTACTTC.

V gene TRBV29-1 combines with J gene TRBJ1-2; D may be TRBD1 (5 bases). Trimming left V 4 bases short and J 3 bases short, with 15 bases between. Germline V lookup: CDR1 SQVTM, CDR2 ANQGSEA. The CDR3 is made up of 14 amino acids. CDR3 amino acids: CSVAGALVDYGYTF. The CDR3 bases are TGCAGCGTTGCTGGGGCCTTGGTGGACTATGGCTACACCTTC.

This chain uses TRBV28 with TRBJ1-4, with D tentatively TRBD1 (5 bases). The CDR3 is 16 amino acids. V lost 8 bases to trimming and J lost 0 bases, with 16 bases between them. Germline CDR1 reads MDHEN; CDR2 reads SYDVKM. In DNA, the CDR3 is TGTGCCAGCGCCCCGGGGGGTATAACAACTAATGAAAAACTGTTTTTT. Its protein is CASAPGGITTNEKLFF.

The chain links TRBV7-2 to TRBJ2-1, with 12 nucleotides matching TRBD2. The CDR3 is 18 residues long. Germline trimming cut 3 bases from V and 0 bases from J; bases unmatched to any gene: 6. Germline CDR1 and CDR2: SGHTA and FQGNSA. The CDR3 is CASSLWTSGAYSYNEQFF. In DNA, the CDR3 is TGTGCCAGCAGCTTGTGGACTAGCGGGGCCTACTCCTACAATGAGCAGTTCTTC.

This CDR3 reads CASSEGQGAPEGYTF. The CDR3 DNA reads TGTGCCAGCAGTGAGGGACAGGGGGCGCCGGAAGGCTACACCTTC. The rearrangement uses TRBV2 and TRBJ1-2; 12 nucleotides match TRBD1. V lost 3 bases, J lost 8 bases, and 7 bases stayed unmatched. The CDR3 spans 15 residues. Germline loops: CDR1 SNHLY, CDR2 FYNNEI.

The V call is TRBV15, the J call TRBJ2-1, with 8 bases matching TRBD1. The CDR3 spans 15 residues. Germline loops: CDR1 LNHNV, CDR2 YYDKDF (reference sequence). V shed 2 bases and J 4 bases; nucleotides not matched to a gene: 4. The CDR3 sequence is CATSRRDRSYNEQFF. The CDR3 nucleotides read TGTGCCACCAGCAGACGGGACAGGAGTTACAATGAGCAGTTCTTC.

V usage is TRBV10-2 and J usage is TRBJ2-1; 13 nucleotides line up with TRBD2. The CDR3 consists of 18 residues. Germline lookup yields CDR1 WSHSY and CDR2 SAAADI. V lost 6 bases and J lost 1; bases outside the gene matches: 9. DNA for the CDR3: TGCGCCAGCAGCGCACTAGCGGGAGGGCCTTGGTCCTACAATGAGCAGTTCTTC. This codes for CASSALAGGPWSYNEQFF.

The V call is TRBV6-5, the J call TRBJ1-2, with D uncertain. V was shortened by 0 bases and J by 6 bases, with 11 bases between the two germline ends. The germline CDR1 and CDR2 sequences are MNHEY and SVGAGI. The length of the CDR3 is 14 residues. The CDR3 nucleotides read TGTGCCAGCAGTTACTCCGGACTGTACAATGGCTACACCTTC. This encodes CASSYSGLYNGYTF.

The chain recombines TRBV6-1 with TRBJ2-1, with a weak D call TRBD1 (6 bases). The CDR3 loop spans 15 amino acids. CDR1 is MNHNS, CDR2 SASEGT, per germline. The V and J ends lost 6 bases and 5 bases respectively, with 17 bases between them. DNA of the CDR3: TGTGCCAGCAGACTACAGGGAAAGGTAAACAATGAGCAGTTCTTC. It codes for CASRLQGKVNNEQFF.

This clone appeared a single time. The chain combines TRBV7-9 with TRBJ2-1, with a possible D match to TRBD1 (6 bases). The CDR3 contains 13 residues. CDR1 SEHNR and CDR2 FQNEAQ come from the germline V gene (reference sequence). Trimming pared 4 bases from V and 5 bases from J, leaving 9 bases between. The CDR3 is CASSYRDDNEQFF. In DNA, the CDR3 is TGTGCCAGCAGCTACAGGGATGACAATGAGCAGTTCTTC.

The V and J genes are TRBV14 and TRBJ2-1; no firm D call. The CDR3 totals 18 residues. V was pared by 1 base and J by 3 bases, with 19 bases between. Germline-derived CDR1 and CDR2 are SGHDN and FVKESK. CDR3 loop: CASSQACCGGQFYNEQFF. CDR3 DNA sequence: TGTGCCAGCAGCCAAGCCTGCTGCGGCGGCCAGTTCTACAATGAGCAGTTCTTC.

This clone was recorded a few times. V gene TRBV28 combines with J gene TRBJ1-1; tentative D call: TRBD1 (6 bases). The CDR3 loop spans 13 amino acids. Trimming cost V 4 bases and J 4 bases, with 10 bases left between them. CDR1 MDHEN and CDR2 SYDVKM come from the germline V gene. CDR3 amino acids: CASSSGQPTEAFF. CDR3 bases: TGTGCCAGCAGTTCCGGACAGCCCACTGAAGCTTTCTTT.

V gene TRBV6-5 combines with J gene TRBJ2-5; 7 positions match TRBD1. The CDR3 length is 11 residues. Per germline, CDR1 MNHEY and CDR2 SVGAGI. The V gene end was trimmed by 5 bases and the J gene end by 11 bases; junction bases not matched to a gene: 5. The CDR3 nucleotides read TGTGCCAGCAGTACAGGGGCTTCACAGTACTTC. Translating gives CASSTGASQYF.